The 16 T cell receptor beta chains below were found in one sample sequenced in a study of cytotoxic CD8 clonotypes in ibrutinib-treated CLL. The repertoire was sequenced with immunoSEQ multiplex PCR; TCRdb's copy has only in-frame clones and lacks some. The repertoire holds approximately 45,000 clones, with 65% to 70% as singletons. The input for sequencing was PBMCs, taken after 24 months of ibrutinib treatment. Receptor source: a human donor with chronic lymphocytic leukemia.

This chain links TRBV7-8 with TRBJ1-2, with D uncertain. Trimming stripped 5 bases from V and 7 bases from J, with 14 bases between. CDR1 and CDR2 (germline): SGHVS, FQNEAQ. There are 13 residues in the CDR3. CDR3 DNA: TGTGCCAGCAGCCCCGTCCCCCGGGGTGGCTACACCTTC. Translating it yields CASSPVPRGGYTF.

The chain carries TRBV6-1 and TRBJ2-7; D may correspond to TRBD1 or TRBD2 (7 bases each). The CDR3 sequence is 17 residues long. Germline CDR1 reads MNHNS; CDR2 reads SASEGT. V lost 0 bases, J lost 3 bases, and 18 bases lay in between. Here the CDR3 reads CASSEARGGGRIYEQYF. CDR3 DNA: TGTGCCAGCAGTGAAGCGCGGGGAGGGGGCCGCATCTACGAGCAGTACTTC.

The CDR3 loop is CASSQGSGGVSEQFF. The CDR3 DNA reads as TGTGCCAGCAGCCAAGGTAGTGGTGGGGTGTCTGAGCAGTTCTTC. The chain is built from TRBV4-2 and TRBJ2-1; D is undetermined. CDR3 length equals 15 residues. The V and J ends lost 1 base and 9 bases respectively, with 16 bases between them. Germline values: CDR1 LGHNA, CDR2 YNFKEQ.

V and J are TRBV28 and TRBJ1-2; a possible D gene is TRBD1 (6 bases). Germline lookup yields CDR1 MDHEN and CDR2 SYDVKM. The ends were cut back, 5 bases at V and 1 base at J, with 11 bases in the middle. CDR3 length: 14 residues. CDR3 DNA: TGTGCCAGCAGTCCCTCAGGGGATAACTATGGCTACACCTTC. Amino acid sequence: CASSPSGDNYGYTF.

In nucleotides, the CDR3 is TGTGCCAGCAGTTACGGACTAGCGGGAATCACAGATACGCAGTATTTT. Translating gives CASSYGLAGITDTQYF. This chain joins TRBV6-6 and TRBJ2-3, with 12 bases matching TRBD2. The CDR3 sequence is 16 residues long. Germline V gene data show CDR1 as MNHNY and CDR2 as SVGAGI (reference sequence). Trimming at V came to 2 bases and at J to 2 bases, leaving 2 bases not matched to a gene.

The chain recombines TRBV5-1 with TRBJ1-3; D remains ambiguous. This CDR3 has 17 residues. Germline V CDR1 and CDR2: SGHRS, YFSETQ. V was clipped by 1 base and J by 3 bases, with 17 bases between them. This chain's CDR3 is CASSLLGESSGGNTIYF. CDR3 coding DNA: TGCGCCAGCAGCTTGCTTGGTGAGAGCTCTGGTGGAAACACCATATATTTT.

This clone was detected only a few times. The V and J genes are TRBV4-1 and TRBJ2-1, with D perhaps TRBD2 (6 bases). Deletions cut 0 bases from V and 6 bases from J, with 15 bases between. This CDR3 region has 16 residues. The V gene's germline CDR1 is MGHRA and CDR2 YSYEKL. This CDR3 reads CASSQDLARAFNEQFF. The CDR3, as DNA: TGCGCCAGCAGCCAAGATCTAGCGCGAGCGTTCAATGAGCAGTTCTTC.

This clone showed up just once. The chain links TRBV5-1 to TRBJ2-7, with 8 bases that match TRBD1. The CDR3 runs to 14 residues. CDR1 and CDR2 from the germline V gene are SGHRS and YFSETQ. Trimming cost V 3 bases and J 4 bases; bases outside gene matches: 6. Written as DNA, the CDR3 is TGCGCCAGCAGCTGGGGGCAGGGGGCTTACGAGCAGTACTTC. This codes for CASSWGQGAYEQYF.

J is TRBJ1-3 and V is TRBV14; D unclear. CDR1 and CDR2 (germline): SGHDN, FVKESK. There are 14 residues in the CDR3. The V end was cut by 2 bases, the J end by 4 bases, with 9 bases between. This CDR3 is CASSQSRPGNTIYF. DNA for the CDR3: TGTGCCAGCAGCCAATCGAGACCGGGAAACACCATATATTTT.

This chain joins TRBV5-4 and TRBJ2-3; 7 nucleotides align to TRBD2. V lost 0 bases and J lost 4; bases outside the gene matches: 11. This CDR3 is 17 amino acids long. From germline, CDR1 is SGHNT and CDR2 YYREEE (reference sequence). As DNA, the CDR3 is TGTGCCAGCAGCTTGGTGCCCACCGGACTAGTGTCAGATACGCAGTATTTT. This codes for CASSLVPTGLVSDTQYF.

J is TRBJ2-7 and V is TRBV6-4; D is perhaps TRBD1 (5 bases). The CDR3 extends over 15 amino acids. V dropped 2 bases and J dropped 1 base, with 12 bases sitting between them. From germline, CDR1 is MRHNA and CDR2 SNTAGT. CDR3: CASSDPTGESYEQYF. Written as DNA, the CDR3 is TGTGCCAGCAGTGACCCCACAGGAGAGTCCTACGAGCAGTACTTC.

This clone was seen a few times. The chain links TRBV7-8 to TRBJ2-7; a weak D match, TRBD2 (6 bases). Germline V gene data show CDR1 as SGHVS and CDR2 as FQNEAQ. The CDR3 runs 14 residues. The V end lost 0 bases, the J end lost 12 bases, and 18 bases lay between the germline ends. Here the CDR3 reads CASSLAWGDSDRYF. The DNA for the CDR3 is TGTGCCAGCAGCTTAGCGTGGGGGGACTCTGATCGGTACTTC.

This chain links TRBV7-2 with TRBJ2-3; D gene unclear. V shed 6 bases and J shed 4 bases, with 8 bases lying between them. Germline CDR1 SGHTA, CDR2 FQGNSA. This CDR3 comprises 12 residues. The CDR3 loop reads CASSQDADTQYF. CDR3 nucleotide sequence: TGTGCCAGCAGTCAGGACGCAGATACGCAGTATTTT.

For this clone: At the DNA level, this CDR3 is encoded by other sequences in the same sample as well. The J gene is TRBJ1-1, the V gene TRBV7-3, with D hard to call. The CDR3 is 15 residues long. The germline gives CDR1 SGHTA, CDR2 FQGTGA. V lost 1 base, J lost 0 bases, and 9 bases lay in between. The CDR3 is CASSLSPAMNTEAFF. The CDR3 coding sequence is TGTGCCAGCAGCTTAAGTCCAGCCATGAACACTGAAGCTTTCTTT.

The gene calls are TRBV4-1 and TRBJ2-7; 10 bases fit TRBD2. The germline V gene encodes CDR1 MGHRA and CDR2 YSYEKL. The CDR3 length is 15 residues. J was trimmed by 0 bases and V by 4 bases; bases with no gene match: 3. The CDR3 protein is CASSPPSGGSYEQYF. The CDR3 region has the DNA TGCGCCAGCAGCCCTCCTAGCGGGGGCTCCTACGAGCAGTACTTC.

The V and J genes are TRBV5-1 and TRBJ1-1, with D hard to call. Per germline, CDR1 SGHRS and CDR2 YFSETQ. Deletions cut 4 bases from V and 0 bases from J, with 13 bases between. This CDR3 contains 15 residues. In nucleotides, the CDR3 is TGCGCCAGCAGCGTGATCGCCACAGTGAACACTGAAGCTTTCTTT. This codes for CASSVIATVNTEAFF.